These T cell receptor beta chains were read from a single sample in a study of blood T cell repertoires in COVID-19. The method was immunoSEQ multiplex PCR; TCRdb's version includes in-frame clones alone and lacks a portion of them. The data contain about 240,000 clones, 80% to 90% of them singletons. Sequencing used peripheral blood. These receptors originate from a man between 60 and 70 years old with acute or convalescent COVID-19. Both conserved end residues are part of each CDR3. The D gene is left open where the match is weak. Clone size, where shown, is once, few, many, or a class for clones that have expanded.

CDR3aa: CASSLGQGGDQPQHF
CDR3nt: TGTGCCAGCAGTCTAGGACAGGGTGGGGATCAGCCCCAGCATTTT
j_gene: TRBJ1-5
abundance: .
v_gene: TRBV6-5
d_gene: TRBD1

CDR3aa: CASGPPDRGREAFF
CDR3nt: TGTGCTAGTGGTCCACCGGACAGGGGGCGGGAGGCTTTCTTT
j_gene: TRBJ1-1
abundance: .
v_gene: TRBV12-5
d_gene: TRBD1

CDR3aa: CASSEGRGGSDEQFF
CDR3nt: TGTGCCAGCAGTGAAGGGAGAGGGGGCTCGGATGAGCAGTTCTTC
j_gene: TRBJ2-1
abundance: .
v_gene: TRBV6-1
d_gene: TRBD1

CDR3aa: CASSFAPSSYNEQFF
CDR3nt: TGTGCCAGCAGCTTCGCCCCGAGCTCCTACAATGAGCAGTTCTTC
j_gene: TRBJ2-1
abundance: .
v_gene: TRBV5-6
d_gene: .

CDR3aa: CASSLKWGSSGNTIYF
CDR3nt: TGTGCCAGCAGCTTGAAGTGGGGCAGCTCTGGAAACACCATATATTTT
j_gene: TRBJ1-3
abundance: .
v_gene: TRBV5-5
d_gene: .

CDR3aa: CASSQDWLAGTGELFF
CDR3nt: TGTGCCAGCAGCCAAGATTGGCTAGCGGGCACCGGGGAGCTGTTTTTT
j_gene: TRBJ2-2
abundance: few
v_gene: TRBV14
d_gene: TRBD2

CDR3aa: CASSPETGSSPLHF
CDR3nt: TGTGCCAGCAGTCCAGAGACGGGAAGCTCACCCCTCCACTTT
j_gene: TRBJ1-6
abundance: .
v_gene: TRBV28
d_gene: .

CDR3aa: CASSEGQGTQETQYF
CDR3nt: TGTGCCAGTAGTGAGGGACAGGGAACTCAAGAGACCCAGTACTTC
j_gene: TRBJ2-5
abundance: .
v_gene: TRBV19
d_gene: TRBD1

CDR3aa: CASSLQGDSYEQYF
CDR3nt: TGTGCCAGCAGTTTGCAGGGGGACTCCTACGAGCAGTACTTC
j_gene: TRBJ2-7
abundance: .
v_gene: TRBV28
d_gene: TRBD1

CDR3aa: CAISGIWQGDGNQPQYF
CDR3nt: TGTGCCATCAGCGGAATATGGCAGGGGGACGGCAATCAGCCCCAGTATTTT
j_gene: TRBJ2-3
abundance: .
v_gene: TRBV10-3
d_gene: TRBD1

CDR3aa: CASSIRLAGVYEQYF
CDR3nt: TGTGCCAGTAGTATAAGACTAGCGGGAGTCTACGAGCAGTACTTC
j_gene: TRBJ2-7
abundance: .
v_gene: TRBV19
d_gene: TRBD2

CDR3aa: CASINPGGAQPQHF
CDR3nt: TGTGCCAGCATCAACCCCGGGGGGGCCCAGCCCCAGCATTTT
j_gene: TRBJ1-5
abundance: .
v_gene: TRBV28
d_gene: .

CDR3aa: CASSVEAGGRGEQFF
CDR3nt: TGTGCCAGCAGCGTAGAAGCGGGAGGACGTGGTGAGCAGTTCTTC
j_gene: TRBJ2-1
abundance: .
v_gene: TRBV9
d_gene: TRBD2

CDR3aa: CASSQDNEGTGKMALNTEAFF
CDR3nt: TGTGCCAGCAGCCAAGATAACGAGGGGACAGGGAAAATGGCACTGAACACTGAAGCTTTCTTT
j_gene: TRBJ1-1
abundance: once
v_gene: TRBV14
d_gene: TRBD1

CDR3aa: CASSSLARQYF
CDR3nt: TGTGCCAGCAGCTCCCTGGCACGGCAGTATTTT
j_gene: TRBJ2-3
abundance: .
v_gene: TRBV7-2
d_gene: .

CDR3aa: CASSLGGLAENFYEQYF
CDR3nt: TGCGCCAGCAGCTTGGGCGGACTAGCGGAGAATTTCTACGAGCAGTACTTC
j_gene: TRBJ2-7
abundance: .
v_gene: TRBV5-1
d_gene: TRBD2

CDR3aa: CASSQNPTVGGMKFF
CDR3nt: TGTGCCAGCAGTCAGAATCCAACGGTCGGGGGGATGAAGTTCTTC
j_gene: TRBJ2-1
abundance: .
v_gene: TRBV6-2/TRBV6-3
d_gene: TRBD2

CDR3aa: CASSTSGQGVTYEQYF
CDR3nt: TGCGCCAGCAGCACCTCAGGACAGGGGGTAACCTACGAGCAGTACTTC
j_gene: TRBJ2-7
abundance: .
v_gene: TRBV5-1
d_gene: TRBD1

CDR3aa: CASRSPRAGVVDTQYF
CDR3nt: TGTGCCAGCAGATCGCCGCGAGCGGGAGTAGTGGATACGCAGTATTTT
j_gene: TRBJ2-3
abundance: few
v_gene: TRBV28
d_gene: TRBD2

CDR3aa: CASSSTGSNQPQHF
CDR3nt: TGCGCCAGCAGCTCCACAGGGAGCAATCAGCCCCAGCATTTT
j_gene: TRBJ1-5
abundance: .
v_gene: TRBV5-1
d_gene: .

CDR3aa: CASSPSRGRSYEQYF
CDR3nt: TGTGCCAGCAGCCCCTCCCGGGGGAGGTCCTACGAGCAGTACTTC
j_gene: TRBJ2-7
abundance: .
v_gene: TRBV7-2
d_gene: .

CDR3aa: CASSPRTGDWYTF
CDR3nt: TGTGCCAGCAGCCCCCGGACAGGAGACTGGTACACCTTC
j_gene: TRBJ1-2
abundance: .
v_gene: TRBV7-3
d_gene: TRBD1

CDR3aa: CSVVGSSYEQYF
CDR3nt: TGCAGCGTTGTCGGGTCATCCTACGAGCAGTACTTC
j_gene: TRBJ2-7
abundance: few
v_gene: TRBV29-1
d_gene: .

CDR3aa: CAWSPRLAGELFF
CDR3nt: TGTGCCTGGAGCCCCCGTCTTGCCGGGGAGCTGTTTTTT
j_gene: TRBJ2-2
abundance: .
v_gene: TRBV30
d_gene: .

CDR3aa: CASSFRDREDYEQYF
CDR3nt: TGTGCCAGCAGTTTCCGGGACAGGGAGGACTACGAGCAGTACTTC
j_gene: TRBJ2-7
abundance: .
v_gene: TRBV6-5
d_gene: TRBD1

CDR3aa: CSVDVSGRADTQYF
CDR3nt: TGCAGCGTTGATGTTAGCGGGAGAGCAGATACGCAGTATTTT
j_gene: TRBJ2-3
abundance: .
v_gene: TRBV29-1
d_gene: TRBD2

CDR3aa: CASSEQGTATNEQFF
CDR3nt: TGTGCCAGCAGTGAACAGGGGACGGCGACCAATGAGCAGTTCTTC
j_gene: TRBJ2-1
abundance: .
v_gene: TRBV6-1
d_gene: .

CDR3aa: CASSFWHDSNQPQHF
CDR3nt: TGTGCCAGCAGCTTTTGGCACGATAGCAATCAGCCCCAGCATTTT
j_gene: TRBJ1-5
abundance: .
v_gene: TRBV5-6
d_gene: .

CDR3aa: CASSLVTGMNTEAFF
CDR3nt: TGCGCCAGCAGCCTGGTAACAGGTATGAACACTGAAGCTTTCTTT
j_gene: TRBJ1-1
abundance: .
v_gene: TRBV5-1
d_gene: .

CDR3aa: CASSLSAGGGNQPQHF
CDR3nt: TGTGCCAGCAGTTTATCGGCGGGGGGCGGCAATCAGCCCCAGCATTTT
j_gene: TRBJ1-5
abundance: once
v_gene: TRBV27
d_gene: .

CDR3aa: CASSIQTAGTTDTQYF
CDR3nt: TGTGCCAGTAGTATTCAGACAGCGGGGACGACAGATACGCAGTATTTT
j_gene: TRBJ2-3
abundance: .
v_gene: TRBV19
d_gene: TRBD2

CDR3aa: CAAARDPSGANVLTF
CDR3nt: TGTGCCGCGGCCCGCGACCCCTCTGGGGCCAACGTCCTGACTTTC
j_gene: TRBJ2-6
abundance: .
v_gene: TRBV19
d_gene: .

CDR3aa: CASSSIYGYTF
CDR3nt: TGTGCCAGCAGCTCCATCTATGGCTACACCTTC
j_gene: TRBJ1-2
abundance: .
v_gene: TRBV11-2
d_gene: .

CDR3aa: CASSLGQAFEAFF
CDR3nt: TGTGCCAGCAGTTTGGGACAGGCCTTTGAAGCTTTCTTT
j_gene: TRBJ1-1
abundance: .
v_gene: TRBV12-3/TRBV12-4
d_gene: TRBD1

CDR3aa: CASSSGGGTGELFF
CDR3nt: TGTGCCAGCAGTTCAGGAGGAGGCACCGGGGAGCTGTTTTTT
j_gene: TRBJ2-2
abundance: .
v_gene: TRBV28
d_gene: .

CDR3aa: CSVEPPSGSPDEQFF
CDR3nt: TGCAGCGTTGAACCCCCTAGCGGGAGTCCCGATGAGCAGTTCTTC
j_gene: TRBJ2-1
abundance: .
v_gene: TRBV29-1
d_gene: TRBD2

CDR3aa: CAGGGQETQYF
CDR3nt: TGTGCGGGAGGGGGCCAAGAGACCCAGTACTTC
j_gene: TRBJ2-5
abundance: few
v_gene: TRBV27
d_gene: .

CDR3aa: CASRREKLFF
CDR3nt: TGTGCCAGTAGGCGAGAAAAACTGTTTTTT
j_gene: TRBJ1-4
abundance: .
v_gene: TRBV19
d_gene: .

CDR3aa: CASSPGLVVKNIQYF
CDR3nt: TGTGCCAGCAGCCCAGGACTAGTCGTCAAAAACATTCAGTACTTC
j_gene: TRBJ2-4
abundance: .
v_gene: TRBV7-2
d_gene: TRBD2

CDR3aa: CASSEYYRVGQPQHF
CDR3nt: TGTGCCAGCAGCGAGTACTACAGGGTCGGGCAGCCCCAGCATTTT
j_gene: TRBJ1-5
abundance: .
v_gene: TRBV6-5
d_gene: .

CDR3aa: CASSQDQAGGKYGYTF
CDR3nt: TGCGCCAGCAGCCAAGATCAGGCAGGGGGCAAGTATGGCTACACCTTC
j_gene: TRBJ1-2
abundance: few
v_gene: TRBV4-1
d_gene: TRBD1

CDR3aa: CASSPSGGASYEQYF
CDR3nt: TGTGCCAGCAGCCCTTCGGGGGGGGCCTCCTACGAGCAGTACTTC
j_gene: TRBJ2-7
abundance: once
v_gene: TRBV7-8
d_gene: TRBD2

CDR3aa: CASRTDSNYGYTF
CDR3nt: TGTGCCAGCAGGACGGACAGTAACTATGGCTACACCTTC
j_gene: TRBJ1-2
abundance: .
v_gene: TRBV6-5
d_gene: .

CDR3aa: CASSLATGYQPQHF
CDR3nt: TGTGCCAGCAGTTTAGCGACAGGTTATCAGCCCCAGCATTTT
j_gene: TRBJ1-5
abundance: .
v_gene: TRBV28
d_gene: .

CDR3aa: CASSVADRGSYEQYF
CDR3nt: TGTGCCAGCAGCGTAGCTGACAGGGGAAGCTACGAGCAGTACTTC
j_gene: TRBJ2-7
abundance: .
v_gene: TRBV9
d_gene: TRBD1

CDR3aa: CASGPWTGNQPQHF
CDR3nt: TGTGCTAGTGGTCCCTGGACAGGAAATCAGCCCCAGCATTTT
j_gene: TRBJ1-5
abundance: .
v_gene: TRBV12-5
d_gene: TRBD1